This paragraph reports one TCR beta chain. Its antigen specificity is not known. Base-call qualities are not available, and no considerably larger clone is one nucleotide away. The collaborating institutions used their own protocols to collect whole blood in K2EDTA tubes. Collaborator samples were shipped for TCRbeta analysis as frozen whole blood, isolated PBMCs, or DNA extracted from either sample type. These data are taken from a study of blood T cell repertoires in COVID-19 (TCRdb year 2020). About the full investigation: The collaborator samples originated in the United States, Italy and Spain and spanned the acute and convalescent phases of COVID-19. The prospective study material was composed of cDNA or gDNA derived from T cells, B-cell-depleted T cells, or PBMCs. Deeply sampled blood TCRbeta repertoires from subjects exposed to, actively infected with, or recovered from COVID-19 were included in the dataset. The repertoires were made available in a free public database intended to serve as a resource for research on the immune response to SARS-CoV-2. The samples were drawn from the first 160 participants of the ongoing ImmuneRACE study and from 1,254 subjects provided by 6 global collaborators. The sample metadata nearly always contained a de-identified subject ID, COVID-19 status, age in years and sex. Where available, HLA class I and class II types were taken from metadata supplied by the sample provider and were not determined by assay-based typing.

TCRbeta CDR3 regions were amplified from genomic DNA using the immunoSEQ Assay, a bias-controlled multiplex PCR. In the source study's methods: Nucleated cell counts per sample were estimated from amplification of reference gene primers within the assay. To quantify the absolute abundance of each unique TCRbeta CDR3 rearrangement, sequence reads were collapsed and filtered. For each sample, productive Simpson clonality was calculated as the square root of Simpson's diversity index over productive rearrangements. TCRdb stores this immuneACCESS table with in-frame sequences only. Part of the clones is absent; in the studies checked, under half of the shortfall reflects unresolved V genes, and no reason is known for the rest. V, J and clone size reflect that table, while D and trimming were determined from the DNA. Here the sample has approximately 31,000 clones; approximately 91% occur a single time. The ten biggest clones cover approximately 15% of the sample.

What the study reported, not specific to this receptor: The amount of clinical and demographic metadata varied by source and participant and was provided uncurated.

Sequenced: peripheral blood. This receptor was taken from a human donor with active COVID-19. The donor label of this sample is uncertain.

The base sequence is TGTGCCAGCAGCTCCGGACAGCTTACCTATGGCTACACCTTC. Its protein is CASSSGQLTYGYTF. Recombination connected TRBV7-9 to TRBJ1-2, with a tentative D gene TRBD1 over 6 matching bases. V and J are truncated by 4 bases and 4 bases respectively, leaving an intervening sequence of 13 bases. The germline V gene encodes CDR1 SEHNR and CDR2 FQNEAQ (reference sequence). The CDR3 covers 14 residues, taking in both the cysteine and the phenylalanine. This entry keeps only the CDR3 DNA: 42 bases, framed from base 1.